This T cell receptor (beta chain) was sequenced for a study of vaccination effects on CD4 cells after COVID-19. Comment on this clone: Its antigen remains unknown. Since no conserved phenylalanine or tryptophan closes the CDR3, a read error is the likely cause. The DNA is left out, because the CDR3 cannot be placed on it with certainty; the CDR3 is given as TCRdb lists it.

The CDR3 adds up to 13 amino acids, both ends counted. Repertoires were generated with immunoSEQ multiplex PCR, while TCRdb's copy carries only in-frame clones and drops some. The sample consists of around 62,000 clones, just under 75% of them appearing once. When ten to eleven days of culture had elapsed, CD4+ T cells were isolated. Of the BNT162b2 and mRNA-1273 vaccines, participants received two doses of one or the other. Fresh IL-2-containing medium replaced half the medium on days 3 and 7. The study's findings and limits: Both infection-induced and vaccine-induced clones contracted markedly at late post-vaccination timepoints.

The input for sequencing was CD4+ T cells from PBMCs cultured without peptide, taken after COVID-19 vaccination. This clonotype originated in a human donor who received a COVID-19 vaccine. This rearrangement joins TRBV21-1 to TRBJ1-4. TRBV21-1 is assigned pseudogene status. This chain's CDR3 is CASSKGLRGGGLK.